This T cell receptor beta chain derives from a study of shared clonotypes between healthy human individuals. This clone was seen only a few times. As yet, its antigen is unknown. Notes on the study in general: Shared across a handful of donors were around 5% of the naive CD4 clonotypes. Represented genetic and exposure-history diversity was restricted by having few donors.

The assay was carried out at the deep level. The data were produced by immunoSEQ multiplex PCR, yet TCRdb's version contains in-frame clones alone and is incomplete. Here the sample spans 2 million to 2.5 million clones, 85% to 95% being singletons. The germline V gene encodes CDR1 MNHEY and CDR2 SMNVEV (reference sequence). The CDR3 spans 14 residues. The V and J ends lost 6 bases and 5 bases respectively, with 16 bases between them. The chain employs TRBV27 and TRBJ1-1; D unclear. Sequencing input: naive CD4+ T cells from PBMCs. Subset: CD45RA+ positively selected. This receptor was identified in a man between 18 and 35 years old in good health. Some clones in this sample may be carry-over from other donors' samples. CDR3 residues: CASSLMAGRTEAFF. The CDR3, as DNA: TGTGCCAGCAGCCTGATGGCTGGTCGGACTGAAGCTTTCTTT.